This TCR beta chain was retrieved from a study of molecular identifiers for immune sequencing clone quantification (dated by TCRdb to the late 2010s). Context from the whole study: For a replicate experiment, RNA from roughly 21,000 or 96,000 naive CD8 T cells was divided into five aliquots, of which four were sequenced. The study was a methods study using CD8 T cells to benchmark molecular-identifier clustering-based TCR repertoire sequencing (MIDCIRS) and TCR RNA copy counting.

CDR3 length: 17 amino acids, cysteine to phenylalanine. Just CDR3 DNA is preserved here, 51 bases in frame from base 1. In the germline V gene (reference sequence), CDR1 corresponds to MNHEY and CDR2 to SMNVEV. The V end gives up 4 bases and the J end 0 bases, leaving 5 bases in the junction not matched to a gene. On the study overall, not on this receptor specifically: Identical TCR molecules sharing a barcode could cause highly expanded clone sizes to be underestimated. Modeling gave about 3.2 recovered TCR RNA copies per cell versus about ten by digital PCR, implying roughly 28% capture efficiency. When barcode sub-clustering was omitted, TCR diversity was inflated by chimeric consensus sequences, with chimeras reaching as high as 47%. Spiked-in Jurkat TCR RNA equivalent to a single cell was reported to be detectable even among 980,000 or so naive CD8 T cells. Clones above 20 RNA copies held over 97% of molecules in CMV-specific effector cells but under 1% in naive cells. Spiked-in Jurkat TCR RNA (approximately 10 copies' worth), which is not part of the donor repertoire, was contained in the naive libraries.

A remark on this clonotype: What this receptor recognizes is not known. This may be a read error: a much more frequent sequence differs by one nucleotide.

Libraries of naive CD8 T cells were built from about 19,000 to 1,100,000 sorted cells, with 10%, 30% or 50% of the purified RNA used. Naive CD8 T cells, defined as CD8+CD4-CCR7+CD45RA+, were FACS-sorted into RLT Plus buffer on a BD FACSAria II. To test detection sensitivity, Jurkat RNA equal to some 11 TCR copies was added to samples of 20,000-1,000,000 naive CD8 T cells. Enrichment of CD8 T cells was performed with RosetteSep CD8+ T Cell Enrichment Cocktail and Ficoll-Paque, after which ACK red cell lysis was carried out. The library came from PCR. TCRdb names NextSeq 500 as the instrument used. Bulk TCR libraries were prepared as previously described, using TCR primers listed in Table S5. Purification of total RNA was performed with the Qiagen AllPrep DNA/RNA kit. Before any analysis, reads coming from multiple sequencing runs of the same library were combined into one pool. As for the original processing: Reads were retained only if the reads had an exact TCR constant sequence, and the retained reads were trimmed to 150 nt and grouped according to their 12-nt molecular barcodes. Within each barcode group, reads were sub-clustered at a 15% Levenshtein threshold, and quality-weighted consensus sequences were built per RNA molecule. Non-functional sequences were excluded, and lower-count sequences lying one edit away from another sequence were also excluded. On the basis of fitting two negative binomial distributions, barcode sub-clusters with fewer than 20% of the maximum read count were discarded. TCRdb handled the public reads itself, with Q25 trimming in fastp and clone calling in MiXCR, and kept productive beta chains. Every entry covers one CDR3 protein and lists the most common genes and DNA from its rows. The V and J calls were determined by TCRdb, not by the authors. The sample table records about 630,000 distinct CDR3 sequences; roughly 25% of these occur just once. The biggest ten clones account for 0.78% of the sample.

Sequenced input: naive CD8+ T cells from blood, with Jurkat cell RNA spiked in. This specimen's cell subset or site label, interpreted: FACS-sorted CD8+CD4-CCR7+CD45RA+ naive T cells. Rearrangement joined TRBV27 to TRBJ2-3; 12 middle bases align to TRBD2. This receptor was taken from a human donor in good health. Some libraries in this study had Jurkat cell RNA spiked in. The base sequence is TGTGCCAGCAGTTCCGGACTAGCGGGACTTAGCACAGATACGCAGTATTTT. Its translation reads: CASSSGLAGLSTDTQYF.